Listed here are 13 T cell receptor beta chains from one sample, sequenced in a study of spatial heterogeneity in lung cancer. Study-level findings and limits: Tracking of tumor mutation counts was seen in expanded intratumoral alpha and beta TCR counts.

Their antigens remain unidentified. The time point denotes: sample taken at primary tumor resection. TCRdb re-derived calls from the 5' RACE reads in MiXCR, one entry per CDR3 protein. The sample gives around 3,600 distinct CDR3 sequences, about 15% of which show up once; 20% to 25% is in the top ten. The source material was lung tumor tissue, sampled at surgery. The receptors derive from a female donor with early-stage non-small cell lung cancer.

Sample share makes this clonotype medium-sized (0.01 to 0.1%). This beta chain is a stray read from a library made for alpha chains; its abundance is not meaningful. The genes are TRBV28 and TRBJ1-2; a possible D gene is TRBD1 (5 bases). This CDR3 has 11 residues. V gave up 11 bases and J gave up 2 bases, with 9 bases separating them. The germline gives CDR1 MDHEN, CDR2 SYDVKM. The CDR3 DNA follows: TGTGCCTGGGGACGAAACTATGGCTACACCTTC. It translates to CAWGRNYGYTF.

In the case of this clonotype: This beta chain is an off-target read within a library intended for alpha chains, so its frequency means little. J is TRBJ2-7 and V is TRBV5-1, with D maybe TRBD1 (5 bases). Germline V gene data show CDR1 as SGHRS and CDR2 as YFSETQ. This CDR3 is built from 15 residues. V was cut by 3 bases and J by 0 bases, with 13 bases left in between. The CDR3 protein is CASSWSGHYSYEQYF. DNA of the CDR3: TGCGCCAGCAGCTGGAGTGGACACTACTCCTACGAGCAGTACTTC.

This clonotype was seen more than once but under ten times. A library made for alpha chains picked up this beta chain off target, so its size means little. This chain connects TRBV6-1 to TRBJ1-6; D is unclear. The CDR3 sequence is 16 residues long. V lost 4 bases to trimming and J lost 10 bases, with 20 bases between them. Germline V gives CDR1 MNHNS, CDR2 SASEGT. The CDR3 sequence is CASSAKRATFESPLHF. In DNA, the CDR3 is TGTGCCAGCAGTGCTAAGAGAGCGACCTTTGAGTCACCCCTCCACTTT.

This clonotype was recorded many times. Mismatch with germline at one junction end may stem from a read error. This beta chain was picked up by a library intended for alpha chains and is off target, so its count carries little meaning. This rearrangement joins TRBV6-2 or TRBV6-3 to TRBJ2-7; D is ambiguous. The germline CDR1 and CDR2 sequences are MNHEY and SVGEGT. The CDR3 is 13 amino acids. The CDR3 here is CASSYSPVYGQYF. The CDR3 DNA is TGTGCCAGCAGTTACTCTCCGGTATACGGGCAGTACTTC.

There are many counts of this clonotype. This beta chain lies outside the target of a library built for alpha chains; its clone size means little. The chain recombines TRBV7-8 with TRBJ2-3; no reliable D call. Trimming removed 5 bases from V and 7 bases from J, with 10 bases in between. From germline, CDR1 is SGHVS and CDR2 FQNEAQ. This CDR3 contains 12 residues. CDR3 region: CASSVTVNTQYF. The CDR3 region has the DNA TGTGCCAGCAGCGTAACTGTGAATACGCAGTATTTT.

By share of the sample, this clonotype is medium-sized. With the library built for alpha chains, this beta chain is off target and its frequency is not meaningful. The chain combines TRBV2 with TRBJ1-5; possibly TRBD1 for D (5 bases). The CDR3 sequence is 14 residues long. Trimming left V 6 bases short and J 0 bases short, with 9 bases between. Germline CDR1 reads SNHLY; CDR2 reads FYNNEI. The DNA for the CDR3 is TGTGCCAGCAGCTGGACAAGTAGCAATCAGCCCCAGCATTTT. Translating it yields CASSWTSSNQPQHF.

Judged by abundance, this clonotype is large. This beta chain turned up in a library designed for alpha chains; as an off-target read, its abundance says little. The rearrangement joins TRBV7-2 to TRBJ1-4, with 10 bases identical to TRBD1. The V and J ends lost 5 bases and 8 bases, in that order; junction bases with no gene match: 5. CDR1 is SGHTA and CDR2 is FQGNSA in the germline V gene. The CDR3 runs 14 residues. CDR3 sequence reads: CASSPGTGAEKLFF. The CDR3 region has the DNA TGTGCCAGCAGCCCCGGGACAGGGGCCGAAAAACTGTTTTTT.

By its share, this clonotype is medium-sized. With the library built for alpha chains, this beta chain is off target and its frequency is not meaningful. The rearrangement uses TRBV20-1 and TRBJ2-7, with 10 bases aligning to TRBD2. Trimming cost V 3 bases and J 0 bases; bases outside gene matches: 2. Germline values: CDR1 DFQATT, CDR2 SNEGSKA (reference sequence). The length of the CDR3 is 14 residues. CDR3 DNA sequence: TGCAGTGCTAGTGCTAGCGGGGGCTCCTACGAGCAGTACTTC. The encoded protein is CSASASGGSYEQYF.

This clonotype was seen many times. A library prepared for alpha chains yielded this beta chain as an off-target read; its size is of little meaning. The rearrangement joins TRBV2 to TRBJ2-5, with D uncertain. Germline-derived CDR1 and CDR2 are SNHLY and FYNNEI. The CDR3 is 13 amino acids. V was pared by 6 bases and J by 5 bases, with 13 bases between. The CDR3 DNA reads as TGTGCCAGCAGCGCTAGACTGGGCGAGACCCAGTACTTC. Protein: CASSARLGETQYF.

This clonotype was found many times. The library was built for alpha chains, so this beta chain is an off-target read and its size means little. The rearrangement uses TRBV20-1 and TRBJ1-2; 8 bases fit TRBD1. The germline V gene has CDR1 DFQATT and CDR2 SNEGSKA (reference sequence). V was clipped by 0 bases and J by 2 bases; unmatched bases: 5. The CDR3 sequence is 15 residues long. The CDR3 is CSARDPGQGNYGYTF. The CDR3 nucleotides are TGCAGTGCTAGAGATCCCGGACAGGGCAACTATGGCTACACCTTC.

This clonotype occurred many times. This beta chain is off target for a library built for alpha chains, so its abundance means little. The V call is TRBV4-1, the J call TRBJ2-7, with 10 positions matching TRBD2. The germline CDR1 and CDR2 sequences are MGHRA and YSYEKL. The junction had 7 bases not matched to a gene; V was cut back by 0 bases and J by 2 bases. This CDR3 comprises 17 residues. The CDR3 spells CASSQEPGTSATYEQYF. The CDR3 DNA follows: TGCGCCAGCAGCCAAGAGCCGGGGACTAGCGCTACCTACGAGCAGTACTTC.

By its share, this clonotype is medium-sized. This beta chain is a stray sequence in a library constructed for alpha chains; its clone size is not meaningful. The chain joins TRBV18 to TRBJ2-6, with 7 bases aligning to TRBD1. Losses at the gene ends were 3 bases for V and 0 bases for J; bases not matched to a gene: 8. Germline V gene lookup returns CDR1 KGHSH and CDR2 LQKENI. The CDR3 totals 18 residues. This chain's CDR3 is CASSPATGPRSGANVLTF. For the CDR3, the DNA is TGTGCCAGCTCACCCGCGACAGGGCCGCGCTCTGGGGCCAACGTCCTGACTTTC. The full variable domain, completed using reference TRBV18 and TRBJ2-6, is NAGVMQNPRHLVRRRGQEARLRCSPMKGHSHVYWYRQLPEEGLKFMVYLQKENIIDESGMPKERFSAEFPKEGPSILRIQQVVRGDSAAYFCASSPATGPRSGANVLTFGAGSRLTVL.

About this clonotype itself: Its ends do not fully match the called genes, so a read error is possible. This beta chain is off target for a library built for alpha chains, so its abundance means little. The genes are TRBV4-3 and TRBJ2-1; 8 positions agree with TRBD2. The CDR3 runs 15 residues. Looked up from germline, CDR1 is LGHNA and CDR2 is YSLEER. The CDR3: CASSQASGGYNEQIF. The CDR3 DNA is TGCGCCAGCAGCCAAGCCAGCGGGGGCTACAATGAGCAGATCTTC.